This TCR beta chain was identified in a study of T cells after posttransplantation cyclophosphamide. Study-level findings and limits: Skin or GI-infiltrating T cells shared few TRB sequences with blood. Later post-transplant blood repertoires were often dominated by donor CD8+ memory clones.

Profiling relied on immunoSEQ multiplex PCR, and the TCRdb table lists in-frame clones only, not all of them. The sample yields around 39,000 clones, without any singletons. This clone was picked up many times. Its antigen is not known. The germline CDR1 and CDR2 sequences are SNHLY and FYNNEI. The CDR3 has 11 residues. The V and J ends lost 8 bases and 7 bases, in that order; junction bases with no gene match: 1. Input material: PBMCs. This TCR derives from a girl under 18 in good health, CMV-negative, and a related stem cell transplant donor. V gene TRBV2 combines with J gene TRBJ2-2; 7 bases match TRBD2. The CDR3 bases are TGTGCCAGCGGGGAGGGCGGGGAGCTGTTTTTT. This codes for CASGEGGELFF. Complete variable domain (other parts from reference TRBV2 and TRBJ2-2): EPEVTQTPSHQVTQMGQEVILRCVPISNHLYFYWYRQILGQKVEFLVSFYNNEISEKSEIFDDQFSVERPDGSNFTLKIRSTKLEDSAMYFCASGEGGELFFGEGSRLTVL.